Below are 7 T cell receptor beta chains sequenced from a single sample in a study of shared clonotypes between healthy human individuals. Clones were read by immunoSEQ multiplex PCR, and TCRdb kept only the in-frame ones, dropping some. This table holds 640,000 or so clones, around 72% found once. Sequencing used memory CD4+ T cells sorted from blood. Subset specified: CD45RA-negative fraction. The receptor source for this set is a woman under 40 in good health.

This CDR3 reads CASSFSGGSGELFF. In nucleotides, the CDR3 is TGTGCCAGCAGCTTCTCCGGGGGCTCCGGGGAGCTGTTTTTT. V gene TRBV5-4 combines with J gene TRBJ2-2, with D possibly called TRBD1 or TRBD2 (6 bases each). V lost 2 bases and J lost 6, with 11 bases in between. Germline CDR1 is SGHNT and CDR2 is YYREEE (reference sequence). The CDR3 contains 14 residues.

The V and J genes are TRBV5-1 and TRBJ2-5; 7 nucleotides line up with TRBD1. The J call may be in error: the DNA end matches TRBJ2-7 better. CDR3 size: 14 residues. CDR1 SGHRS and CDR2 YFSETQ come from the germline V gene. The CDR3 reads CASSPGTASYEQYF. CDR3 DNA sequence: TGCGCCAGCAGCCCGGGGACAGCCTCCTACGAGCAGTACTTC.

The chain combines TRBV6-5 with TRBJ2-5; D might be TRBD1 (6 bases). The DNA end lines up better with TRBJ2-7; the J call may be wrong. From germline, CDR1 is MNHEY and CDR2 SVGAGI. The CDR3 loop spans 14 amino acids. CDR3 DNA sequence: TGTGCCAGCAGCCAAACAGGGAGTGCCTACGAGCAGTACTTC. This translates into CASSQTGSAYEQYF.

The CDR3 nucleotides read TGTGCCAGCATCTCCCCGGGAGGCCCCTACGAGCAGTACTTC. Protein: CASISPGGPYEQYF. This rearrangement joins TRBV28 to TRBJ2-7; 7 bases line up with TRBD2. The germline V gene encodes CDR1 MDHEN and CDR2 SYDVKM. The CDR3 totals 14 residues. V was clipped by 7 bases and J by 2 bases; unmatched bases: 8.

The CDR3 sequence is CASRPSLGETYEQYF. In DNA form, the CDR3 reads TGTGCCAGCCGGCCGTCGCTCGGGGAAACCTACGAGCAGTACTTC. This chain joins TRBV28 and TRBJ2-7; D is possibly TRBD2 (5 bases). There are 15 residues in the CDR3. Germline lookup yields CDR1 MDHEN and CDR2 SYDVKM. V gave up 8 bases and J gave up 2 bases, with 19 bases separating them.

The chain uses TRBV6-6 and TRBJ1-5, with TRBD1 as a possible D gene (5 bases). V was trimmed by 6 bases and J by 3 bases, leaving 12 bases between them. This CDR3 region has 14 residues. Germline CDR1 and CDR2: MNHNY and SVGAGI (reference sequence). CDR3 in DNA: TGTGCCAGCAGCGGGGGTTGGGACAATCAGCCCCAGCATTTT. It is translated as CASSGGWDNQPQHF.

J is TRBJ1-1 and V is TRBV7-6, with a possible D match to TRBD1 (5 bases). V was pared by 7 bases and J by 0 bases, with 9 bases between. Per the germline V gene, CDR1 is SGHVS and CDR2 is FNYEAQ. The CDR3 extends over 13 amino acids. The CDR3 region has the DNA TGTGCCAGCATGGAGGGGATGAACACTGAAGCTTTCTTT. Its protein product is CASMEGMNTEAFF.